Following are 25 T cell receptor beta chains from one sample sequenced in a study of shared clonotypes between healthy human individuals. Profiling relied on immunoSEQ multiplex PCR, and the TCRdb table lists in-frame clones only, not all of them. Here the sample spans about 1 million clones, under 80% being singletons. The material sequenced was memory CD4+ T cells sorted from blood. Documented subset: CD45RA-negative fraction. The source of these receptors is a man in his late teens or twenties in good health.

This clone was seen a handful of times. This chain connects TRBV7-9 to TRBJ2-7, with 8 nucleotides matching TRBD1. The V segment lost 3 bases and the J segment 6 bases; nucleotides outside the gene matches: 7. Per the germline V gene, CDR1 is SEHNR and CDR2 is FQNEAQ (reference sequence). This CDR3 has 14 residues. The CDR3 DNA is TGTGCCAGCAGCTTTGCAGGGGGCTCCGGCGAGCAGTACTTC. It codes for CASSFAGGSGEQYF.

With regard to this clone: This CDR3 is also generated by other DNA sequences in the sample. The chain couples TRBV18 to TRBJ2-5; perhaps D is TRBD1 or TRBD2 (5 bases each). The CDR3 has 14 amino acids. Germline CDR1 reads KGHSH; CDR2 reads LQKENI. V lost 3 bases and J lost 1, with 9 bases in between. The CDR3, as DNA: TGTGCCAGCTCACCGGGACGTAGCCAAGAGACCCAGTACTTC. Protein: CASSPGRSQETQYF.

The chain couples TRBV6-1 to TRBJ2-7; D is unresolved. Trimming left V 3 bases short and J 1 base short, with 7 bases between. This CDR3 spans 13 amino acids. CDR1 and CDR2 from the germline V gene are MNHNS and SASEGT. The CDR3 bases are TGTGCCAGCAGTGACTGGGCATCCTACGAGCAGTACTTC. Its translation: CASSDWASYEQYF.

The chain combines TRBV9 with TRBJ2-7; 8 bases map to TRBD2. CDR1 SGDLS and CDR2 YYNGEE come from the germline V gene. Unmatched junction bases numbered 9, after V lost 2 bases and J lost 5 bases. The length of the CDR3 is 15 residues. The chain's CDR3 is CASSVGLRGGHEQYF. CDR3 nucleotides: TGTGCCAGCAGCGTGGGCCTCCGGGGGGGTCACGAGCAGTACTTC.

Points on this clone: The identical CDR3 is also encoded by other nucleotide sequences in the sample. The rearrangement uses TRBV10-2 and TRBJ2-4; 10 nucleotides align to TRBD2. The length of the CDR3 is 18 residues. Germline V CDR1 and CDR2: WSHSY, SAAADI. The V segment lost 2 bases and the J segment 0 bases; nucleotides outside the gene matches: 7. The CDR3 DNA is TGCGCCAGCAGTGAGCGGCTAGCGGGGGATCTAGCCAAAAACATTCAGTACTTC. It codes for CASSERLAGDLAKNIQYF.

V gene TRBV30 combines with J gene TRBJ2-2; D is possibly TRBD2 (5 bases). From germline, CDR1 is GTSNPN and CDR2 SVGIG (reference sequence). The V end was cut by 0 bases, the J end by 2 bases, with 13 bases between. The CDR3 runs 16 residues. Here the CDR3 DNA reads TGTGCCTGGAGTGTACAATATGGGAGAAACACCGGGGAGCTGTTTTTT. It translates to CAWSVQYGRNTGELFF.

This chain connects TRBV19 to TRBJ2-2, with D tentatively TRBD1 or TRBD2 (5 bases each). Trimming left V 6 bases short and J 5 bases short, with 16 bases between. The CDR3 consists of 15 residues. Per the germline V gene, CDR1 is LNHDA and CDR2 is SQIVND (reference sequence). The CDR3 protein is CASREAGTSTGELFF. DNA of the CDR3: TGTGCCAGTAGAGAAGCCGGGACGTCAACCGGGGAGCTGTTTTTT.

The chain recombines TRBV7-2 with TRBJ1-6; D is uncertain. With 8 bases removed from V and 6 bases from J, the gap between germline ends came to 11 bases. There are 13 residues in the CDR3. Germline V gene sequence: CDR1 SGHTA, CDR2 FQGNSA. CDR3 coding DNA: TGTGCCAGCTGCCCCGGACGTAATTCACCCCTCCACTTT. Protein: CASCPGRNSPLHF. The full variable domain, completed using reference TRBV7-2 and TRBJ1-6, is GAGVSQSPSNKVTEKGKDVELRCDPISGHTALYWYRQSLGQGLEFLIYFQGNSAPDKSGLPSDRFSAERTGGSVSTLTIQRTQQEDSAVYLCASCPGRNSPLHFGNGTRLTVT.

Of note for this clone: This could be a read error, since a much larger clone is one nucleotide away. The chain uses TRBV30 and TRBJ1-5; TRBD1 matches 10 bases. Germline V gene sequence: CDR1 GTSNPN, CDR2 SVGIG (reference sequence). The CDR3 spans 15 residues. Germline trimming cut 4 bases from V and 6 bases from J; bases unmatched to any gene: 9. This chain's CDR3 is CAWNSTGGVGQPQHF. The CDR3 DNA reads TGTGCCTGGAATTCGACAGGGGGCGTCGGTCAGCCCCAGCATTTT. Full variable domain (outside the CDR3, taken from reference TRBV30 and TRBJ1-5): SQTIHQWPATLVQPVGSPLSLECTVEGTSNPNLYWYRQAAGRGLQLLFYSVGIGQISSEVPQNLSASRPQDRQFILSSKKLLLSDSGFYLCAWNSTGGVGQPQHFGDGTRLSIL.

The genes are TRBV19 and TRBJ2-1; TRBD1 matches at 8 bases. The trim removed 6 bases at V and 3 bases at J, leaving 4 bases unmatched. Germline CDR1 reads LNHDA; CDR2 reads SQIVND (reference sequence). This CDR3 region has 14 residues. CDR3 nucleotides: TGTGCCAGTAGAGGACAGGGAATCTACAATGAGCAGTTCTTC. Residues: CASRGQGIYNEQFF.

V usage is TRBV11-3 and J usage is TRBJ2-2; 7 bases match TRBD2. Germline CDR1 and CDR2: SGHNT and YENEEA. The CDR3 totals 15 residues. After removal of 5 bases from V and 4 bases from J, the junction contained 7 bases not matched to a gene. This chain's CDR3 is CASSRAGVVTGELFF. The CDR3 bases are TGTGCCAGCAGCCGTGCGGGGGTGGTCACCGGGGAGCTGTTTTTT.

This clone has a handful of counts. CDR3 coding DNA: TGTGCCAGCAGCTTACCGACTAGCGGGACACATACGCAGTATTTT. This translates into CASSLPTSGTHTQYF. The V gene is TRBV7-2, the J gene TRBJ2-3, with 11 bases that match TRBD2. With V trimmed by 2 bases and J by 7 bases, 5 bases remained unmatched. The CDR3 spans 15 residues. In germline, CDR1 is SGHTA, CDR2 FQGNSA.

The chain employs TRBV28 and TRBJ2-6, with no clear D. V was clipped by 8 bases and J by 3 bases, with 8 bases between them. Looked up from germline, CDR1 is MDHEN and CDR2 is SYDVKM. The CDR3 is 13 amino acids. The CDR3 DNA reads as TGTGCCAGCCTGGCATTTGGGGCCAACGTCCTGACTTTC. Translation: CASLAFGANVLTF.

In DNA, the CDR3 is TGTGCCAGCAGCTTAATGCCCACCGGGGAGCTGTTTTTT. Translated: CASSLMPTGELFF. This rearrangement joins TRBV7-3 to TRBJ2-2; D gene unclear. CDR3 length equals 13 residues. From germline, CDR1 is SGHTA and CDR2 FQGTGA. V was pared by 1 base and J by 4 bases, with 4 bases between.

This clone was seen a single time. The CDR3 DNA is TGTGCCAGCAGCGGAGGGCTAGCGGGGGGCACAGATACGCAGTATTTT. This gives the protein CASSGGLAGGTDTQYF. The rearrangement uses TRBV11-3 and TRBJ2-3; 10 positions match TRBD2. V lost 5 bases, J lost 1 base, and 6 bases stayed unmatched. Looked up from germline, CDR1 is SGHNT and CDR2 is YENEEA. This CDR3 has 16 amino acids.

The V gene is TRBV5-1, the J gene TRBJ1-4; D is possibly TRBD1 (6 bases). V was cut by 4 bases and J by 0 bases, with 16 bases left in between. Germline V CDR1 and CDR2: SGHRS, YFSETQ. This CDR3 region has 17 residues. CDR3 sequence (DNA): TGCGCCAGCAGCCCCGGAGGAGGGGGGGCAACTAATGAAAAACTGTTTTTT. Translated: CASSPGGGGATNEKLFF. Looking up the rest from reference TRBV5-1 and TRBJ1-4 gives the full variable domain: KAGVTQTPRYLIKTRGQQVTLSCSPISGHRSVSWYQQTPGQGLQFLFEYFSETQRNKGNFPGRFSGRQFSNSRSEMNVSTLELGDSALYLCASSPGGGGATNEKLFFGSGTQLSVL.

The chain joins TRBV2 to TRBJ2-7, with 10 nucleotides matching TRBD2. This CDR3 has 15 residues. Losses at the gene ends were 6 bases for V and 2 bases for J; bases not matched to a gene: 7. Germline assignment: CDR1 SNHLY and CDR2 FYNNEI. For the CDR3, the DNA is TGTGCCAGCAGCCAAGGACTAGCGGCCCCCTACGAGCAGTACTTC. The encoded protein is CASSQGLAAPYEQYF. The complete variable domain, with remaining parts taken from reference TRBV2 and TRBJ2-7, reads EPEVTQTPSHQVTQMGQEVILRCVPISNHLYFYWYRQILGQKVEFLVSFYNNEISEKSEIFDDQFSVERPDGSNFTLKIRSTKLEDSAMYFCASSQGLAAPYEQYFGPGTRLTVT.

This sequence joins TRBV28 and TRBJ2-7, with 8 positions matching TRBD2. This CDR3 is built from 14 residues. Germline CDR1 and CDR2: MDHEN and SYDVKM. Losses at the gene ends were 7 bases for V and 3 bases for J; bases not matched to a gene: 8. The CDR3 loop reads CASNRGGRGYEQYF. The CDR3 DNA follows: TGTGCCAGCAACCGGGGGGGCAGAGGCTACGAGCAGTACTTC.

The chain combines TRBV6-1 with TRBJ2-5; D is possibly TRBD1 or TRBD2 (6 bases each). Germline V gene data show CDR1 as MNHNS and CDR2 as SASEGT. Trimming removed 7 bases from V and 0 bases from J, with 15 bases in between. CDR3 length: 15 residues. The CDR3: CASTRGGTYQETQYF. In nucleotides, the CDR3 is TGTGCCAGCACCCGAGGAGGGACATACCAAGAGACCCAGTACTTC.

The CDR3 spells CASSSRTSGGTGELFF. Written as DNA, the CDR3 is TGTGCCAGCAGCTCCAGGACTAGCGGGGGAACCGGGGAGCTGTTTTTT. This chain joins TRBV7-3 and TRBJ2-2; 13 bases map to TRBD2. The V gene end was trimmed by 4 bases and the J gene end by 5 bases; junction bases not matched to a gene: 4. CDR3 length equals 16 residues. Germline CDR1 reads SGHTA; CDR2 reads FQGTGA.

The chain recombines TRBV5-1 with TRBJ2-5; the D call may be TRBD1 or TRBD2 (5 bases each). This CDR3 contains 15 residues. Trimming pared 3 bases from V and 2 bases from J, leaving 14 bases between. Germline assignment: CDR1 SGHRS and CDR2 YFSETQ. CDR3 DNA: TGCGCCAGCAGCTCGGGACGACAGTCTCAAGAGACCCAGTACTTC. Protein sequence: CASSSGRQSQETQYF.

The rearrangement uses TRBV7-9 and TRBJ2-5, with D possibly TRBD2 on 6 matching bases. This CDR3 comprises 15 residues. Germline CDR1 and CDR2: SEHNR and FQNEAQ (reference sequence). V was cut by 1 base and J by 5 bases, with 14 bases left in between. The CDR3 protein is CASSLGVTGLETQYF. The CDR3 nucleotides are TGTGCCAGCAGCTTAGGGGTTACGGGACTGGAGACCCAGTACTTC.

The genes are TRBV9 and TRBJ2-5; 7 nucleotides agree with TRBD2. This CDR3 comprises 15 residues. Trimming at V came to 0 bases and at J to 4 bases, leaving 6 bases not matched to a gene. The V gene's germline CDR1 is SGDLS and CDR2 YYNGEE. Here the CDR3 reads CASSVGSGNVETQYF. CDR3 DNA sequence: TGTGCCAGCAGCGTAGGGAGCGGGAATGTAGAGACCCAGTACTTC.

This clone was detected only once. The V gene is TRBV18, the J gene TRBJ2-3; 14 positions agree with TRBD2. V trimming: 4 bases; J trimming: 2 bases; junction bases outside the gene matches: 8. Germline V lookup: CDR1 KGHSH, CDR2 LQKENI. The length of the CDR3 is 18 residues. The CDR3 region has the DNA TGTGCCAGCTCACGAGCGACTAGCGGGAGGGGTACCACAGATACGCAGTATTTT. This sequence encodes CASSRATSGRGTTDTQYF.

The gene calls are TRBV6-6 and TRBJ1-4; D is perhaps TRBD1 (6 bases). Germline loops: CDR1 MNHNY, CDR2 SVGAGI (reference sequence). The CDR3 covers 15 residues. V was pared by 2 bases and J by 5 bases, with 12 bases between. Here the CDR3 DNA reads TGTGCCAGCAGTTACGGGCAAGGGGGAAATGAAAAACTGTTTTTT. This sequence encodes CASSYGQGGNEKLFF.